These 32 T cell receptor beta chains share one sample of origin, sequenced in a study of blood T cell repertoires in COVID-19. Repertoires were generated with immunoSEQ multiplex PCR, while TCRdb's copy carries only in-frame clones and drops some. The table includes about 70,000 clones, roughly 81% detected once. Sequencing was carried out using peripheral blood. These receptors were collected from a woman in her 70s with acute or convalescent COVID-19.

This chain uses TRBV27 with TRBJ2-1, with D unclear. The CDR3 spans 11 residues. The V gene's germline CDR1 is MNHEY and CDR2 SMNVEV (reference sequence). Trimming removed 5 bases from V and 6 bases from J, with 5 bases in between. CDR3 coding DNA: TGTGCCAGCAGTGACTTCAATGAGCAGTTCTTC. Amino acids: CASSDFNEQFF.

This chain uses TRBV10-1 with TRBJ2-7, with TRBD1 matching over 8 bases. The V gene's germline CDR1 is WNHNN and CDR2 SYGVQD (reference sequence). CDR3 size: 14 residues. V trimming: 2 bases; J trimming: 2 bases; junction bases outside the gene matches: 2. The CDR3 spells CASSEAGGPYEQYF. CDR3 bases: TGCGCCAGCAGTGAGGCAGGGGGCCCCTACGAGCAGTACTTC.

This clone was recorded a few times. The rearrangement joins TRBV7-2 to TRBJ1-5; D is unresolved. V lost 1 base to trimming and J lost 1 base, with 5 bases between them. CDR1 SGHTA and CDR2 FQGNSA come from the germline V gene. CDR3 length: 14 residues. The CDR3 DNA is TGTGCCAGCAGCTTAGGGCGGAGCAATCAGCCCCAGCATTTT. Translating it yields CASSLGRSNQPQHF.

V usage is TRBV28 and J usage is TRBJ1-1; TRBD1 is a possible D gene (5 bases). Germline-derived CDR1 and CDR2 are MDHEN and SYDVKM. Between the trimmed V and J ends, which lost 4 bases and 1 base, there was a span of 13 bases. The CDR3 spans 15 residues. The CDR3 coding sequence is TGTGCCAGCAGTTCGATCCAGGGTGGGAACACTGAAGCTTTCTTT. The encoded protein is CASSSIQGGNTEAFF. The whole variable domain, filled in from reference TRBV28 and TRBJ1-1, reads DVKVTQSSRYLVKRTGEKVFLECVQDMDHENMFWYRQDPGLGLRLIYFSYDVKMKEKGDIPEGYSVSREKKERFSLILESASTNQTSMYLCASSSIQGGNTEAFFGQGTRLTVV.

In this sample, this clone turned up a few times. In DNA form, the CDR3 reads TGTGCCAGCAGCTTAGCGGGAGGGAACTATGGCTACACCTTC. This gives the protein CASSLAGGNYGYTF. This sequence joins TRBV7-8 and TRBJ1-2; no clear D gene. The length of the CDR3 is 14 residues. V was trimmed by 0 bases and J by 2 bases, leaving 7 bases between them. The germline V gene encodes CDR1 SGHVS and CDR2 FQNEAQ.

This clone was seen a handful of times. This rearrangement joins TRBV5-1 to TRBJ1-5; no clear D. The CDR3 is 16 amino acids. Trimming took 4 bases from V and 0 from J, leaving 14 bases between them. CDR1 SGHRS and CDR2 YFSETQ come from the germline V gene. The CDR3 protein is CASSPLKLISNQPQHF. The CDR3 DNA follows: TGCGCCAGCAGCCCACTTAAGTTAATTAGCAATCAGCCCCAGCATTTT.

The rearrangement links TRBV28 to TRBJ2-7; a possible D gene is TRBD1 (6 bases). This CDR3 has 20 residues. Germline CDR1 and CDR2: MDHEN and SYDVKM. Trimming cost V 6 bases and J 2 bases, with 32 bases left between them. In nucleotides, the CDR3 is TGTGCCAGCAGCTTAATTGGGTGGGGGCTATTGGGGGACGCCCCCTACGAGCAGTACTTC. It is translated as CASSLIGWGLLGDAPYEQYF.

This chain joins TRBV18 and TRBJ2-5; D unresolved. In germline, CDR1 is KGHSH, CDR2 LQKENI. The V gene lost 5 bases and the J gene lost 4 bases, with 8 bases spanning the gap. The CDR3 totals 12 residues. This CDR3 reads CASSDIRETQYF. The CDR3 DNA reads TGTGCCAGCTCAGACATTCGAGAGACCCAGTACTTC. The whole variable domain, filled in from reference TRBV18 and TRBJ2-5, reads NAGVMQNPRHLVRRRGQEARLRCSPMKGHSHVYWYRQLPEEGLKFMVYLQKENIIDESGMPKERFSAEFPKEGPSILRIQQVVRGDSAAYFCASSDIRETQYFGPGTRLLVL.

The chain recombines TRBV28 with TRBJ2-1; 9 bases line up with TRBD1. The CDR3 extends over 16 amino acids. Trimming at V came to 2 bases and at J to 7 bases, leaving 9 bases not matched to a gene. From germline, CDR1 is MDHEN and CDR2 SYDVKM. This chain's CDR3 is CASSLEGTGKRNEQFF. DNA of the CDR3: TGTGCCAGCAGTTTAGAAGGGACAGGGAAACGAAATGAGCAGTTCTTC.

The chain links TRBV12-5 to TRBJ2-7; 13 bases map to TRBD2. Trimming cost V 5 bases and J 5 bases; bases outside gene matches: 18. Germline CDR1 and CDR2: LGHNT and FRNRAP. The CDR3 totals 19 residues. The CDR3 loop is CASGDIPGLAGPTPHEQYF. Written as DNA, the CDR3 is TGTGCTAGTGGTGATATACCGGGACTAGCGGGACCTACACCCCACGAGCAGTACTTC.

This chain connects TRBV5-5 to TRBJ2-7; 7 bases align to TRBD2. The germline gives CDR1 SGHKS, CDR2 YYEKEE (reference sequence). This CDR3 is built from 15 residues. V lost 3 bases, J lost 1 base, and 7 bases stayed unmatched. In DNA form, the CDR3 reads TGTGCCAGCAGCTCTCCCTCTAGCGGATCCTACGAGCAGTACTTC. It translates to CASSSPSSGSYEQYF.

This chain joins TRBV7-8 and TRBJ1-1; 8 bases fit TRBD1. V gave up 5 bases and J gave up 5 bases; unmatched junction bases: 10. Germline CDR1 SGHVS, CDR2 FQNEAQ. CDR3 size: 15 residues. CDR3 DNA sequence: TGTGCCAGCAGCGCCTACGACAGGGGCGGAACTGAAGCTTTCTTT. This gives the protein CASSAYDRGGTEAFF.

This chain links TRBV6-5 with TRBJ1-1; D is uncertain. Germline loops: CDR1 MNHEY, CDR2 SVGAGI. The V end lost 2 bases, the J end lost 4 bases, and 17 bases lay between the germline ends. The CDR3 contains 16 residues. As DNA, the CDR3 is TGTGCCAGCAGTTACAAACCGCGGGCGGTGGGCACTGAAGCTTTCTTT. It specifies CASSYKPRAVGTEAFF.

The chain is built from TRBV11-2 and TRBJ1-1, with TRBD1 as a possible D gene (6 bases). This CDR3 spans 14 amino acids. Trimming shortened V by 5 bases and J by 0 bases, and 10 bases separated the two germline ends. CDR1 SGHAT and CDR2 FQNNGV come from the germline V gene. DNA of the CDR3: TGTGCCAGCAGCGGACAGAGGATGAACACTGAAGCTTTCTTT. This codes for CASSGQRMNTEAFF.

This clone was recorded only once. The chain recombines TRBV7-8 with TRBJ2-7, with D uncertain. Deletions cut 7 bases from V and 5 bases from J, with 18 bases between. The germline V gene has CDR1 SGHVS and CDR2 FQNEAQ. This CDR3 comprises 14 residues. The CDR3 coding sequence is TGTGCCAGCACGTCTTGGAGTCGCCCCGACGAGCAGTACTTC. Protein sequence: CASTSWSRPDEQYF.

The chain employs TRBV5-1 and TRBJ2-1; 7 nucleotides agree with TRBD1. Germline V gives CDR1 SGHRS, CDR2 YFSETQ. This CDR3 contains 15 residues. V lost 3 bases, J lost 4 bases, and 7 bases stayed unmatched. CDR3 nucleotide sequence: TGCGCCAGCAGCTCGAACAGGGGAGATTACAATGAGCAGTTCTTC. As protein: CASSSNRGDYNEQFF.

This chain's CDR3 is CASPDRQSSYEQYF. CDR3 sequence (DNA): TGTGCCAGTCCCGACAGGCAGAGCTCCTACGAGCAGTACTTC. The chain joins TRBV19 to TRBJ2-7, with TRBD1 as a possible D gene (6 bases). V was pared by 8 bases and J by 0 bases, with 14 bases between. Germline CDR1 reads LNHDA; CDR2 reads SQIVND (reference sequence). The CDR3 is made up of 14 amino acids.

The chain combines TRBV9 with TRBJ1-3; 11 nucleotides match TRBD1. Unmatched junction bases numbered 9, after V lost 1 base and J lost 3 bases. Germline CDR1 is SGDLS and CDR2 is YYNGEE. This CDR3 spans 18 amino acids. The CDR3 bases are TGTGCCAGCAGCGTAATGGGACAGGGGGTAGTAAGTGGAAACACCATATATTTT. Its translation: CASSVMGQGVVSGNTIYF.

As concerns this clone: The same CDR3 arises from other DNA sequences in this sample as well. V is TRBV5-1 and J is TRBJ1-1, with D uncertain. The V and J ends lost 1 base and 0 bases respectively, with 7 bases between them. The CDR3 runs 14 residues. Per germline, CDR1 SGHRS and CDR2 YFSETQ. Written as DNA, the CDR3 is TGCGCCAGCAGCTTGTGGGGAGTGAACACTGAAGCTTTCTTT. The encoded protein is CASSLWGVNTEAFF.

J is TRBJ2-6 and V is TRBV9, with D possibly TRBD1 on 8 matching bases. The V end lost 4 bases, the J end lost 2 bases, and 13 bases lay between the germline ends. The CDR3 totals 16 residues. The germline CDR1 and CDR2 sequences are SGDLS and YYNGEE. The CDR3 loop is CASSRAGQAGANVLTF. CDR3 DNA sequence: TGTGCCAGCAGCCGAGCGGGACAGGCTGGGGCCAACGTCCTGACTTTC.

Here the CDR3 reads CASTRVGSPLHF. As DNA, the CDR3 is TGCGCCAGCACCCGGGTAGGCTCACCCCTCCACTTT. V usage is TRBV10-2 and J usage is TRBJ1-6; D is uncertain. Trimming pared 7 bases from V and 10 bases from J, leaving 11 bases between. Germline assignment: CDR1 WSHSY and CDR2 SAAADI. This CDR3 is 12 amino acids long.

There are a few counts of this clone. The chain recombines TRBV25-1 with TRBJ1-1; weak D call: TRBD1 (5 bases). From germline, CDR1 is MGHDK and CDR2 SYGVNS. The CDR3 is made up of 15 amino acids. Trimming pared 1 base from V and 3 bases from J, leaving 12 bases between. CDR3 nucleotide sequence: TGTGCCAGCAGTGAATCGGCAGGGTCTGACACTGAAGCTTTCTTT. Translated, it gives CASSESAGSDTEAFF.

This rearrangement joins TRBV7-9 to TRBJ1-5; D may be TRBD1 (5 bases). The CDR3 has 15 amino acids. V lost 5 bases and J lost 7, with 18 bases in between. Germline values: CDR1 SEHNR, CDR2 FQNEAQ (reference sequence). The CDR3 region has the DNA TGTGCCAGCAGCCCAACCAACAGGATTGGGCAGCCCCAGCATTTT. It yields the protein CASSPTNRIGQPQHF.

The V call is TRBV5-1, the J call TRBJ2-5; no reliable D call. The V end was cut by 3 bases, the J end by 0 bases, with 9 bases between. This CDR3 has 14 residues. Germline CDR1 is SGHRS and CDR2 is YFSETQ. The CDR3 DNA reads TGCGCCAGCAGCTCTCTAGTGTACCAAGAGACCCAGTACTTC. Residues: CASSSLVYQETQYF.

The chain employs TRBV11-2 and TRBJ2-7; possibly TRBD1 for D (6 bases). The CDR3 loop spans 13 amino acids. Trimming removed 7 bases at V and 1 base at J, with 11 bases between. Germline assignment: CDR1 SGHAT and CDR2 FQNNGV. The CDR3 DNA reads as TGTGCCAGCACCACGACAGGATCCTACGAGCAGTACTTC. Amino acids: CASTTTGSYEQYF.

This chain links TRBV5-1 with TRBJ2-7, with a possible D match to TRBD2 (5 bases). Per germline, CDR1 SGHRS and CDR2 YFSETQ. This CDR3 is 14 amino acids long. V shed 2 bases and J shed 2 bases, with 11 bases lying between them. The CDR3 is CASSFTSLAYEQYF. Written as DNA, the CDR3 is TGCGCCAGCAGCTTCACTAGTCTCGCCTACGAGCAGTACTTC.

J is TRBJ2-7 and V is TRBV19; TRBD1 matches 8 bases. V was pared by 6 bases and J by 0 bases, with 4 bases of the junction left unmatched. There are 14 residues in the CDR3. Germline values: CDR1 LNHDA, CDR2 SQIVND (reference sequence). The CDR3 reads CASRDRANSYEQYF. For the CDR3, the DNA is TGTGCCAGTAGGGACAGGGCTAACTCCTACGAGCAGTACTTC.

This clone showed up just a few times. The J gene is TRBJ2-2, the V gene TRBV6-1, with D possibly being TRBD2 (5 bases). This CDR3 contains 12 residues. Germline-derived CDR1 and CDR2 are MNHNS and SASEGT. V was clipped by 3 bases and J by 13 bases, with 12 bases between them. The CDR3 DNA follows: TGTGCCAGCAGTGAGAGGTCCGCGGGGCTGTTTTTT. Its protein product is CASSERSAGLFF.

The table lists this clone with a count of one. The chain links TRBV5-4 to TRBJ2-7; 8 positions agree with TRBD1. This CDR3 has 16 amino acids. Germline V gives CDR1 SGHNT, CDR2 YYREEE (reference sequence). Unmatched junction bases numbered 16, after V lost 5 bases and J lost 6 bases. The CDR3 coding sequence is TGTGCCAGCAGGTCGGACAGGGCAGTGGTCCCGGGCGAGCAGTACTTC. Amino acid sequence: CASRSDRAVVPGEQYF.

The rearrangement joins TRBV28 to TRBJ2-7; 9 bases are a match to TRBD2. Germline trimming cut 5 bases from V and 7 bases from J; bases unmatched to any gene: 3. Germline loops: CDR1 MDHEN, CDR2 SYDVKM. The CDR3 sequence is 12 residues long. CDR3 amino acids: CASSRGGVEQYF. CDR3 bases: TGTGCCAGCAGTCGCGGGGGGGTTGAGCAGTACTTC.

This clone was counted once. The chain links TRBV29-1 to TRBJ2-7; 7 bases match TRBD2. The CDR3 is 15 amino acids. J lost 0 bases, V lost 6 bases, and 11 bases had no gene match. CDR1 and CDR2 from the germline V gene are SQVTM and ANQGSEA. CDR3 coding DNA: TGCAGCGTCGTGATTGCGGGAGATCTCTCCTACGAGCAGTACTTC. This encodes CSVVIAGDLSYEQYF.

The V call is TRBV28, the J call TRBJ1-1, with 8 positions matching TRBD1. Germline lookup yields CDR1 MDHEN and CDR2 SYDVKM. Losses at the gene ends were 3 bases for V and 3 bases for J; bases not matched to a gene: 12. The CDR3 has 17 residues. CDR3 nucleotides: TGTGCCAGCAGTTTTTCTACAGCGGGGACAGGACACACTGAAGCTTTCTTT. Amino acids: CASSFSTAGTGHTEAFF.